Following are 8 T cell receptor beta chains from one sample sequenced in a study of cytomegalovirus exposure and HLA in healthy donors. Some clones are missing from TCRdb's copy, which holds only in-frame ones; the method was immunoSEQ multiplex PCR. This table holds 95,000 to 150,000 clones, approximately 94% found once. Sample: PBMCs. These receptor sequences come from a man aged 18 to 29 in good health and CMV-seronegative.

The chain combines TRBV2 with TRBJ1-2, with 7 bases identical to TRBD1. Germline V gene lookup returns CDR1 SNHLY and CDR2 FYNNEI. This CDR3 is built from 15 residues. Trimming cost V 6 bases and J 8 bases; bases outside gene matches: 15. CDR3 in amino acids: CASRAIVTGDAGYTF. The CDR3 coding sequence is TGTGCCAGCAGAGCCATTGTCACAGGGGATGCCGGCTACACCTTC.

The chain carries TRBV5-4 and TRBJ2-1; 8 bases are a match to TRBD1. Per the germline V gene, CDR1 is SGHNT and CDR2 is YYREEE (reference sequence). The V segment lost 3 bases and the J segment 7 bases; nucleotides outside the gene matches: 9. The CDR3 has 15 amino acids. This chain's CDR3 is CASSSWSGGENEQFF. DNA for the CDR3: TGTGCCAGCAGCTCATGGTCAGGGGGCGAGAATGAGCAGTTCTTC.

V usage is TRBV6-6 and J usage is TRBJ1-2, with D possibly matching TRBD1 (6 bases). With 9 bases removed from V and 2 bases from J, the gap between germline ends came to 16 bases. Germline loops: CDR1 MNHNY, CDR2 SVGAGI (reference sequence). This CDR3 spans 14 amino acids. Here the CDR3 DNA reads TGTGCCAGTAACCCGGGGACAACGAACTATGGCTACACCTTC. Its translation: CASNPGTTNYGYTF.

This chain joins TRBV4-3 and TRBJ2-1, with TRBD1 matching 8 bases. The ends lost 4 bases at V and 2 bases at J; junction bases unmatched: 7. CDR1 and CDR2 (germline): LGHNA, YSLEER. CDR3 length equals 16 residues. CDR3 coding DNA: TGCGCCAGCAGCCCTCAGACAGGGGAGGCCTACAATGAGCAGTTCTTC. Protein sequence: CASSPQTGEAYNEQFF.

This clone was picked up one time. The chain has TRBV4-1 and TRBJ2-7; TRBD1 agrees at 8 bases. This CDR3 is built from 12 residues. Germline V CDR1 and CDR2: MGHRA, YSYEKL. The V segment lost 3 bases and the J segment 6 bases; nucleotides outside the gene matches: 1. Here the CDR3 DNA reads TGCGCCAGCAGCCAGACAGGGGTCGAGCAGTACTTC. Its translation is CASSQTGVEQYF.

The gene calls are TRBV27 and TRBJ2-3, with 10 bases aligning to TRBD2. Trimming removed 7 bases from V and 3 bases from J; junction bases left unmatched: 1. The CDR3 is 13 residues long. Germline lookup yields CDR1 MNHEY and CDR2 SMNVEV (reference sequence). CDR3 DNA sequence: TGTGCCAGCAAGGGACTAGCGACAGATACGCAGTATTTT. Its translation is CASKGLATDTQYF.

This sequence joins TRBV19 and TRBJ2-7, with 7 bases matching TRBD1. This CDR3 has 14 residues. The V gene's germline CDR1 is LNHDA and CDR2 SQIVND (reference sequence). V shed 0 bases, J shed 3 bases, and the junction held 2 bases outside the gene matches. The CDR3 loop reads CASSIDRDSYEQYF. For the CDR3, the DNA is TGTGCCAGTAGTATAGACAGGGACAGCTACGAGCAGTACTTC.

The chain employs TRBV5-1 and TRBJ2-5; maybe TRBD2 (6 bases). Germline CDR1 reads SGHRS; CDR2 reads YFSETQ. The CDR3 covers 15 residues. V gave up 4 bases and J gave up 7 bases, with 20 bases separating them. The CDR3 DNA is TGCGCCAGCAGCAATGGGTACGGGGGTCGCCGGACCCAGTACTTC. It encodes CASSNGYGGRRTQYF.